This TCR beta chain originates from a study of blood T cell repertoires in COVID-19. Study-level information: Whether acute or convalescent, the COVID-19 samples came from the United States, Italy and Spain.

V shed 4 bases and J shed 11 bases, with 17 bases lying between them. The CDR3 is 12 residues long. Germline lookup yields CDR1 GTSNPN and CDR2 SVGIG (reference sequence). Enrolment of Seattle patients took place during active infection, and they were followed longitudinally. In the authors' methods: The authors estimated nucleated cell counts from reference gene primer amplification. Produced via immunoSEQ multiplex PCR; TCRdb's table is partial and in-frame only. D and trimming were read from the DNA, whereas the V and J calls and clone size are those reported in that table. The sample contains about 480,000 clones, 70% to 90% of which appear only once.

The sequence came from a woman in her forties or fifties with COVID-19, enrolled during active disease. Sample: peripheral blood. The chain joins TRBV30 to TRBJ1-1; the D gene is possibly TRBD1 (6 bases). DNA of the CDR3: TGTGCCTGGACGGACAAGGGGGGGGATGCTTTCTTT. Encoded protein: CAWTDKGGDAFF.